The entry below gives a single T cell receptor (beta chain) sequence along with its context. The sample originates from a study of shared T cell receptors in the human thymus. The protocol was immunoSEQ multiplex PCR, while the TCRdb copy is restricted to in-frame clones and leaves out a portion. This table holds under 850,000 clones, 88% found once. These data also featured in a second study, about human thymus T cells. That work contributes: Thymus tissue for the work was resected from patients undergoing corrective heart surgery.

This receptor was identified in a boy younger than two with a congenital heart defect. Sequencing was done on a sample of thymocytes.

The CDR3 DNA reads TGTGCCAGCAGTGACGGACTAGCGGGAGGCCATACCCTAAATAACAGCTCCTACAATGAGCAGTTCTTC. Translated, it gives CASSDGLAGGHTLNNSSYNEQFF. This sequence joins TRBV6-4 and TRBJ2-1, with TRBD2 matching 14 bases. V was clipped by 2 bases and J by 0 bases; unmatched bases: 18. Germline CDR1 reads MRHNA; CDR2 reads SNTAGT. This CDR3 comprises 23 residues.